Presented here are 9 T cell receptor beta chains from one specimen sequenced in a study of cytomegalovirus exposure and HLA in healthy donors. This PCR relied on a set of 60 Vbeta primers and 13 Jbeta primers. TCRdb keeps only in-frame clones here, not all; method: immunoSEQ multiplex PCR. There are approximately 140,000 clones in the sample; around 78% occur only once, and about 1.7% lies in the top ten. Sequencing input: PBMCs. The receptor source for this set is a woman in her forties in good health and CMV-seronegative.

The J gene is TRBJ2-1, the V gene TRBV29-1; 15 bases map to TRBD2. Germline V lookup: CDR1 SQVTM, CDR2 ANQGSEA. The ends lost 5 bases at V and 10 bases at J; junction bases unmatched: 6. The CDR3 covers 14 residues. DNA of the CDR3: TGCAGCGTTTTACCGGGACTAGCGGGAGGAGAGCAGTTCTTC. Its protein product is CSVLPGLAGGEQFF.

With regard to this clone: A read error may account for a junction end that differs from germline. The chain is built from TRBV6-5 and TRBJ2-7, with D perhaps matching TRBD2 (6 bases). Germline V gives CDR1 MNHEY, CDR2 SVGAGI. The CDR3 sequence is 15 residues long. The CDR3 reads CASSYEAGSSHEQCF. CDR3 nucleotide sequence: TGTGCCAGCAGTTACGAGGCCGGGAGCTCCCACGAGCAGTGCTTC.

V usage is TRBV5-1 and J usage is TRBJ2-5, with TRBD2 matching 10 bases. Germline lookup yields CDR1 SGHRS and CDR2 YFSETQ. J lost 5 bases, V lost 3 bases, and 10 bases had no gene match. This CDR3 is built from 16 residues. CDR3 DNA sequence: TGCGCCAGCAGCTATAATACAGCGGGGGGGCCGGAGACCCAGTACTTC. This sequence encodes CASSYNTAGGPETQYF.

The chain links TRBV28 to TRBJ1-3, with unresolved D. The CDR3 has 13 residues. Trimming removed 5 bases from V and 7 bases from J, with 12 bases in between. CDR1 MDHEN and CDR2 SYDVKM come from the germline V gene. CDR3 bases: TGTGCCAGCAGTGTGACGGGTGTGAACACCATATATTTT. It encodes CASSVTGVNTIYF.

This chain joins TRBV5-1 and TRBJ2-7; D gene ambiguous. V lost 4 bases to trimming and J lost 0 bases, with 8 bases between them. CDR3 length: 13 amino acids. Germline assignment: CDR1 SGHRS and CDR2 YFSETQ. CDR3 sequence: CASSTHLSYEQYF. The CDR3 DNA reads TGCGCCAGCAGCACACATCTCTCCTACGAGCAGTACTTC.

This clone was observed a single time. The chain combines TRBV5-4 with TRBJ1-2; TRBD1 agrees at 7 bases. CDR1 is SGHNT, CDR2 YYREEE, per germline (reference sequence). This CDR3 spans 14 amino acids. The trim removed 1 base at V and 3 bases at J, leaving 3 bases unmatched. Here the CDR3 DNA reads TGTGCCAGCAGCTTGCAGGGGGATGACTATGGCTACACCTTC. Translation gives CASSLQGDDYGYTF.

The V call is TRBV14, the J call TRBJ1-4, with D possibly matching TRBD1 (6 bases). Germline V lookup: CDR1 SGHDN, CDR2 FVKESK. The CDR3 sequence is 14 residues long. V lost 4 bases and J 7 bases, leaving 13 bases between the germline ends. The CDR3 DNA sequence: TGTGCCAGCAGCCTTCAGGGGTCCGCTGAAAAACTGTTTTTT. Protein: CASSLQGSAEKLFF.

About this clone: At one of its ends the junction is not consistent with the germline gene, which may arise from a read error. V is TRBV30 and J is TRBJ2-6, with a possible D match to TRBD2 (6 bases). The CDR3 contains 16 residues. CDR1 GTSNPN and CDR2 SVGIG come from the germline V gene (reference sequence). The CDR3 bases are TGTGCCTGGAATCGGGGAGGACTCTCTGGGGCCAACGGCCTGACTTTC. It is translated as CAWNRGGLSGANGLTF.

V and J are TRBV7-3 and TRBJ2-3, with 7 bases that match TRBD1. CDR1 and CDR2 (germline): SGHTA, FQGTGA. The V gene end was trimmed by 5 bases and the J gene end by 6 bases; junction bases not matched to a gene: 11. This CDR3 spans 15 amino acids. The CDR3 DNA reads TGTGCCAGCAGCCAGCCGGGGCAGGGGGAGGATACGCAGTATTTT. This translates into CASSQPGQGEDTQYF.